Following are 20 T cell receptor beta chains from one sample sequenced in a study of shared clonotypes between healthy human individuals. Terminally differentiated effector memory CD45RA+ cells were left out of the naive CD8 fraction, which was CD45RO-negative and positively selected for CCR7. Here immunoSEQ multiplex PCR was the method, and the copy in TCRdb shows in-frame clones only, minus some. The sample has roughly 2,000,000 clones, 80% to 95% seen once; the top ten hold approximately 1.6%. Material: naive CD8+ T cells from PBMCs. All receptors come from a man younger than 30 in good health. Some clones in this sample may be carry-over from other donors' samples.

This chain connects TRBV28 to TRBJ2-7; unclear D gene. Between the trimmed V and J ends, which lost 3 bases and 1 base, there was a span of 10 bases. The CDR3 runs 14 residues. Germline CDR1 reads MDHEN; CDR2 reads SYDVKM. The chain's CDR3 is CASSFSRSSYEQYF. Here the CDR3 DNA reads TGTGCCAGCAGTTTTTCCAGGAGTTCCTACGAGCAGTACTTC.

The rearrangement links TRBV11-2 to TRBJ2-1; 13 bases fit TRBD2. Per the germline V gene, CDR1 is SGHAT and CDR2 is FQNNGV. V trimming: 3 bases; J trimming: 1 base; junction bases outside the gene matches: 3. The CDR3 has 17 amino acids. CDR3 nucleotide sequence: TGTGCCAGCAGCTTGGGGACTAGCGGGATTTCCTACAATGAGCAGTTCTTC. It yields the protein CASSLGTSGISYNEQFF. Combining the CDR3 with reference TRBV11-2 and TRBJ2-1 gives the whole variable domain EAGVAQSPRYKIIEKRQSVAFWCNPISGHATLYWYQQILGQGPKLLIQFQNNGVVDDSQLPKDRFSAERLKGVDSTLKIQPAKLEDSAVYLCASSLGTSGISYNEQFFGPGTRLTVL.

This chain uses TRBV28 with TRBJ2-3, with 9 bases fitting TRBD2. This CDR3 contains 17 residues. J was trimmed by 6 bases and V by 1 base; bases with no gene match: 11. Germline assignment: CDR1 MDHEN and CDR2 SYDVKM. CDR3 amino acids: CASSLLSSGTRGDTQYF. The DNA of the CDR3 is TGTGCCAGCAGTTTATTGTCTAGCGGGACCCGGGGGGATACGCAGTATTTT.

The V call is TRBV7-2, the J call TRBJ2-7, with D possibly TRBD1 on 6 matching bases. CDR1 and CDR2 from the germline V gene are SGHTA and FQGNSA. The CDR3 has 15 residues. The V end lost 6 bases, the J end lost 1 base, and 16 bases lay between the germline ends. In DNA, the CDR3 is TGTGCCAGCAGATCCCGGGACAACCCTTCCTACGAGCAGTACTTC. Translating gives CASRSRDNPSYEQYF.

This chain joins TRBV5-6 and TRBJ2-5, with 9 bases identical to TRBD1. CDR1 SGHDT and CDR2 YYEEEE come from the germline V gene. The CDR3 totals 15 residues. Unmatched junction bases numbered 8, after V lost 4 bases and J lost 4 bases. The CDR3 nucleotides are TGTGCCAGCAGCACCCCGGGACAGGGTGGAGAGACCCAGTACTTC. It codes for CASSTPGQGGETQYF.

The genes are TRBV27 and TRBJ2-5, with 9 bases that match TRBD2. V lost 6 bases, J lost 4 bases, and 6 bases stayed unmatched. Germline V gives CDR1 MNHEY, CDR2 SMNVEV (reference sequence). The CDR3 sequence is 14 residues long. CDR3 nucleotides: TGTGCCAGCAGACTTGTAGCGGGAGTAGAGACCCAGTACTTC. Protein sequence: CASRLVAGVETQYF.

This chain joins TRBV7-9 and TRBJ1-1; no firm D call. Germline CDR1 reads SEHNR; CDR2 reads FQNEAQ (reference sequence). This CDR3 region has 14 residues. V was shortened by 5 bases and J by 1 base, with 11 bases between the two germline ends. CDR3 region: CASSPRLRNTEAFF. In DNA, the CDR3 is TGTGCCAGCAGCCCTCGCCTGAGGAACACTGAAGCTTTCTTT.

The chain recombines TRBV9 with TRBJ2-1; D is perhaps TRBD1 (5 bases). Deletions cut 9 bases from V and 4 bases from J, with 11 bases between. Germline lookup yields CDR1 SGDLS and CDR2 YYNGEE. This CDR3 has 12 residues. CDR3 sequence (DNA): TGTGCCACAGGGCCAGCGTACAATGAGCAGTTCTTC. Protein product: CATGPAYNEQFF.

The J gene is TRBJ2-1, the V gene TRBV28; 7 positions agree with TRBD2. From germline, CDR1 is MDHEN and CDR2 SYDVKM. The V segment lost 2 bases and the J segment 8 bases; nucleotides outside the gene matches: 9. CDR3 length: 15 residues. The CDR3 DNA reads TGTGCCAGCAGTTTAGCCGGACTAGAGGAGGATGAGCAGTTCTTC. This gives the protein CASSLAGLEEDEQFF.

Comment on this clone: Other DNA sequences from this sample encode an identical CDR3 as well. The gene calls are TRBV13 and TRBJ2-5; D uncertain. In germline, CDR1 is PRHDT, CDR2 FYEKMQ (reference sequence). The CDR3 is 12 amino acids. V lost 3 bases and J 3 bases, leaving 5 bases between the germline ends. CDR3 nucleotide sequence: TGTGCCAGCAGCTTGGAAGAAGAGACCCAGTACTTC. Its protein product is CASSLEEETQYF.

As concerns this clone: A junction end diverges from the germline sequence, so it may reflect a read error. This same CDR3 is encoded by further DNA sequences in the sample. The CDR3 nucleotides are TGTGCCAGCAGCTTGGGCGCGGGACAGGTTCCCGAGCAGTACTTT. The encoded protein is CASSLGAGQVPEQYF. This chain uses TRBV5-6 with TRBJ2-7; 8 positions agree with TRBD1. The CDR3 length is 15 residues. Germline-derived CDR1 and CDR2 are SGHDT and YYEEEE.

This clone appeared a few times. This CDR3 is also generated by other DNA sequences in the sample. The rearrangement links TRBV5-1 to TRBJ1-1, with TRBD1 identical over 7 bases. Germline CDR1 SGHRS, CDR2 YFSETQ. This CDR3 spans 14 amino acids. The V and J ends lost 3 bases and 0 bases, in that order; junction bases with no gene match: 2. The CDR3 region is CASSWTGLNTEAFF. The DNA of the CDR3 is TGCGCCAGCAGCTGGACAGGTCTGAACACTGAAGCTTTCTTT.

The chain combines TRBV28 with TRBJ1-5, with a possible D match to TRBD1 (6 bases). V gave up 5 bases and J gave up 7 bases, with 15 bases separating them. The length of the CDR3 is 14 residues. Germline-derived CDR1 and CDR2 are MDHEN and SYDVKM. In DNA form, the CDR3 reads TGTGCCAGCAGTGAACGGGGGGCGAGCCAGCCCCAGCATTTT. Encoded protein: CASSERGASQPQHF.

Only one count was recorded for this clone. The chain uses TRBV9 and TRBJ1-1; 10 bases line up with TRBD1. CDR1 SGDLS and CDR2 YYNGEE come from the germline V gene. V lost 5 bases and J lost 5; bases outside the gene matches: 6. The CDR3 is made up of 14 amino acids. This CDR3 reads CASRDGTGATEAFF. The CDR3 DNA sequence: TGTGCCAGCAGAGACGGGACAGGGGCAACTGAAGCTTTCTTT.

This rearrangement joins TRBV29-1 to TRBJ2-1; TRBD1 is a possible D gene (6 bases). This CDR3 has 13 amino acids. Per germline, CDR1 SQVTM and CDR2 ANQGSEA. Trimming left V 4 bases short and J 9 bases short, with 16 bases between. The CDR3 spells CSVVVLEGGEQFF. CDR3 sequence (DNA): TGCAGCGTTGTAGTGCTCGAAGGGGGTGAGCAGTTCTTC.

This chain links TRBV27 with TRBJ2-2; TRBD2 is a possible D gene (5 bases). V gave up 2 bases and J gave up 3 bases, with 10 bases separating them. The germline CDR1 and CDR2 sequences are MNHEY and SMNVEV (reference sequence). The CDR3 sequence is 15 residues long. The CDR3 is CASSLGLAYTGELFF. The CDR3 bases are TGTGCCAGCAGTTTAGGGCTAGCCTACACCGGGGAGCTGTTTTTT.

CDR3 DNA: TGTGCCAGCAGCTTGCCCGGCAGGGAGCTATACTCTGGGGCCAACGTCCTGACTTTC. It encodes CASSLPGRELYSGANVLTF. The V call is TRBV5-8, the J call TRBJ2-6; D might be TRBD1 or TRBD2, each matching 5 bases. The CDR3 is 19 residues long. V lost 1 base to trimming and J lost 0 bases, with 17 bases between them. Per the germline V gene, CDR1 is SGHTS and CDR2 is YDEGEE. The full variable domain, rest sourced from reference TRBV5-8 and TRBJ2-6, is EAGVTQSPTHLIKTRGQQATLRCSPISGHTSVYWYQQALGLGLQFLLWYDEGEERNRGNFPPRFSGRQFPNYSSELNVNALELEDSALYLCASSLPGRELYSGANVLTFGAGSRLTVL.

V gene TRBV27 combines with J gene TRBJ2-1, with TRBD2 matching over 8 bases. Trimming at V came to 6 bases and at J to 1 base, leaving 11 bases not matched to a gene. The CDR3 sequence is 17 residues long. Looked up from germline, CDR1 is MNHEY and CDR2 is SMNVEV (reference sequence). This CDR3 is CASSPYNERESYNEQFF. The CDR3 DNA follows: TGTGCCAGCAGCCCTTATAATGAGCGGGAGTCCTACAATGAGCAGTTCTTC.

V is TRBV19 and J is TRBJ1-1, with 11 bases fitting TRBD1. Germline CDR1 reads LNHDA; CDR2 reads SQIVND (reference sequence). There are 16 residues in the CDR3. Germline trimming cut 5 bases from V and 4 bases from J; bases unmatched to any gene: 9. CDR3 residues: CASSSPGTGGATEAFF. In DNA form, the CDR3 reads TGTGCCAGTAGTTCTCCCGGGACAGGGGGTGCCACTGAAGCTTTCTTT.

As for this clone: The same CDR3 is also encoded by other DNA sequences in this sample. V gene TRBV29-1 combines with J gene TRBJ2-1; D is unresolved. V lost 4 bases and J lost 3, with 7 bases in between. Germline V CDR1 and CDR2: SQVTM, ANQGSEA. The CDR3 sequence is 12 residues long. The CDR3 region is CSVVNSYNEQFF. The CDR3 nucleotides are TGCAGCGTTGTGAACAGCTACAATGAGCAGTTCTTC.